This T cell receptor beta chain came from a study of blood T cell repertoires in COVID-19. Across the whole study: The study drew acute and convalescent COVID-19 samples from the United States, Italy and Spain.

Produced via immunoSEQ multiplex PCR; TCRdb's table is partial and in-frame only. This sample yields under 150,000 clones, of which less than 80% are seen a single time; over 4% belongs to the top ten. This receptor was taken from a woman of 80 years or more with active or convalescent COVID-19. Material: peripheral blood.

The CDR3 DNA reads TGTGCCAGCAGTTTCCGGACAGGGAGAAACAATGAGCAGTTCTTC. Encoded protein: CASSFRTGRNNEQFF. The rearrangement links TRBV27 to TRBJ2-1; 8 positions agree with TRBD1. This CDR3 comprises 15 residues. J was trimmed by 5 bases and V by 3 bases; bases with no gene match: 6. Germline lookup yields CDR1 MNHEY and CDR2 SMNVEV (reference sequence).